The clone carrying this T cell receptor beta chain appeared a few times. Antigen specificity is unknown. Sequenced with the Oncomine TCR Beta short-read assay was DNA taken from cultured CD4+ T cells. TCRdb re-called the PCR reads through MiXCR, storing one row per CDR3 protein. The table shows 4,000 to 6,000 distinct CDR3 sequences, with around three fifths occurring only once. This record belongs to a study of vaccination and CD4 T cells after COVID-19. The sample's treatment: roughly ten-day PBMC culture with coronavirus spike peptide pools or control peptides (ViraFEST assay). The unexposed donor gave CD4+ T cells before the COVID-19 pandemic (2011-2018). It was after more than 9 days of culture that CD4+ T cells were isolated by negative selection. The sequence was obtained from a human donor in good health. Sequencing was carried out using CD4+ T cells from blood, cultured in vitro.

The CDR3 bases are TGTGCCAGCAGCCCGCTACTAGCGGGGGGCACAGATACGCAGTATTTT. Amino acid sequence: CASSPLLAGGTDTQYF. This chain links TRBV3-1 with TRBJ2-3; TRBD2 matches 11 bases. The CDR3 is 16 residues long. The germline V gene encodes CDR1 LGHDT and CDR2 YNNKEL (reference sequence). Trimming took 4 bases from V and 1 from J; bases not matched to a gene: 4.